The 24 T cell receptor beta chains given below trace back to one sample, sequenced in a study of blood T cell repertoires in COVID-19. Only in-frame clones appear in the TCRdb table, and some are missing; sequencing was by immunoSEQ multiplex PCR. This repertoire shows approximately 200,000 clones, 80% to 90% found once; its top ten account for about 1.2%. The sequencing input was PBMCs or T cells enriched from blood (not recorded which). The origin of the receptors is a man aged 30 to 45 who had recovered from COVID-19.

This chain uses TRBV5-6 with TRBJ2-1; D may be TRBD2 (6 bases). The V gene's germline CDR1 is SGHDT and CDR2 YYEEEE. V was cut by 4 bases and J by 5 bases, with 16 bases left in between. The CDR3 loop spans 15 amino acids. The CDR3, as DNA: TGTGCCAGCAGCCCGGCGGGACTGGAAAACAATGAGCAGTTCTTC. Translation gives CASSPAGLENNEQFF. Combining the CDR3 with reference TRBV5-6 and TRBJ2-1 gives the whole variable domain DAGVTQSPTHLIKTRGQQVTLRCSPKSGHDTVSWYQQALGQGPQFIFQYYEEEERQRGNFPDRFSGHQFPNYSSELNVNALLLGDSALYLCASSPAGLENNEQFFGPGTRLTVL.

The chain carries TRBV6-1 and TRBJ1-1; 8 nucleotides agree with TRBD1. Trimming cost V 4 bases and J 3 bases; bases outside gene matches: 13. CDR3 length equals 17 residues. Germline-derived CDR1 and CDR2 are MNHNS and SASEGT. The CDR3 DNA reads as TGTGCCAGCAGTGGACTGAATGACAGGGGAGGATACACTGAAGCTTTCTTT. Translating it yields CASSGLNDRGGYTEAFF.

The chain is built from TRBV18 and TRBJ2-1, with 8 bases matching TRBD1. The length of the CDR3 is 16 residues. V shed 6 bases and J 4 bases; nucleotides not matched to a gene: 11. Germline CDR1 KGHSH, CDR2 LQKENI. CDR3 bases: TGTGCCAGCTCCTCCGAGACAGGGGAAAGGTACAATGAGCAGTTCTTC. It encodes CASSSETGERYNEQFF. Supplemented by reference TRBV18 and TRBJ2-1, the full variable domain reads NAGVMQNPRHLVRRRGQEARLRCSPMKGHSHVYWYRQLPEEGLKFMVYLQKENIIDESGMPKERFSAEFPKEGPSILRIQQVVRGDSAAYFCASSSETGERYNEQFFGPGTRLTVL.

The genes are TRBV19 and TRBJ1-5, with D possibly TRBD1 on 6 matching bases. V was shortened by 3 bases and J by 5 bases, with 11 bases between the two germline ends. The CDR3 extends over 14 amino acids. Germline CDR1 LNHDA, CDR2 SQIVND (reference sequence). CDR3 protein: CASSINRVYQPQHF. For the CDR3, the DNA is TGTGCCAGTAGTATCAACAGGGTATATCAGCCCCAGCATTTT.

The V and J genes are TRBV19 and TRBJ1-1, with 9 nucleotides matching TRBD1. V dropped 0 bases and J dropped 9; count of bases not matched to a gene: 14. The CDR3 length is 17 residues. The germline gives CDR1 LNHDA, CDR2 SQIVND (reference sequence). The CDR3 sequence is CASSIDLHRGRGTKAFF. In nucleotides, the CDR3 is TGTGCCAGTAGTATAGATCTCCACAGGGGGCGAGGTACTAAAGCTTTCTTT. The full variable domain, completed using reference TRBV19 and TRBJ1-1, is DGGITQSPKYLFRKEGQNVTLSCEQNLNHDAMYWYRQDPGQGLRLIYYSQIVNDFQKGDIAEGYSVSREKKESFPLTVTSAQKNPTAFYLCASSIDLHRGRGTKAFFGQGTRLTVV.

The V call is TRBV7-9, the J call TRBJ1-2; weak D call: TRBD1 (5 bases). The CDR3 is 14 residues long. V gave up 3 bases and J gave up 0 bases, with 8 bases separating them. From germline, CDR1 is SEHNR and CDR2 FQNEAQ (reference sequence). Written as DNA, the CDR3 is TGTGCCAGCAGCTTGGACACGACTAACTATGGCTACACCTTC. It codes for CASSLDTTNYGYTF.

This clone was detected once. The genes are TRBV5-1 and TRBJ2-1; 14 bases are a match to TRBD2. V shed 4 bases, J shed 0 bases, and the junction held 3 bases outside the gene matches. Germline assignment: CDR1 SGHRS and CDR2 YFSETQ. This CDR3 has 17 residues. CDR3 amino acids: CASSLTSGRASYNEQFF. CDR3 bases: TGCGCCAGCAGCCTGACTAGCGGGAGGGCCTCCTACAATGAGCAGTTCTTC.

The V and J genes are TRBV19 and TRBJ2-7, with 11 bases identical to TRBD2. J lost 1 base, V lost 6 bases, and 5 bases had no gene match. Germline loops: CDR1 LNHDA, CDR2 SQIVND (reference sequence). The CDR3 covers 15 residues. The DNA of the CDR3 is TGTGCCAGTAGCTGGACTAGCGGGCCGTCCTACGAGCAGTACTTC. Its translation: CASSWTSGPSYEQYF.

The V gene is TRBV10-3, the J gene TRBJ1-4, with D unresolved. The CDR3 has 17 residues. V shed 0 bases and J shed 0 bases, with 11 bases lying between them. The germline gives CDR1 ENHRY, CDR2 SYGVKD. The CDR3 sequence is CAISESWQATTNEKLFF. The CDR3 DNA follows: TGTGCCATCAGTGAGTCTTGGCAGGCCACAACTAATGAAAAACTGTTTTTT.

V and J are TRBV19 and TRBJ2-3; D gene unclear. Trimming left V 7 bases short and J 6 bases short, with 14 bases between. The CDR3 totals 13 residues. Germline V gene lookup returns CDR1 LNHDA and CDR2 SQIVND (reference sequence). The CDR3 is CASTPQGRDTQYF. The CDR3 DNA sequence: TGTGCCAGTACCCCCCAAGGCAGGGATACGCAGTATTTT.

J is TRBJ2-4 and V is TRBV19, with TRBD2 matching 8 bases. Losses at the gene ends were 9 bases for V and 8 bases for J; bases not matched to a gene: 18. The length of the CDR3 is 16 residues. Germline V lookup: CDR1 LNHDA, CDR2 SQIVND (reference sequence). CDR3 sequence: CASERESGGHGDIQYF. The DNA of the CDR3 is TGTGCCAGCGAGAGAGAAAGCGGGGGCCACGGGGACATTCAGTACTTC.

This sequence joins TRBV5-4 and TRBJ1-4; no definite D call. The germline V and J ends were trimmed by 2 bases and 8 bases, with 7 bases remaining between them. Per germline, CDR1 SGHNT and CDR2 YYREEE (reference sequence). CDR3 size: 12 residues. The CDR3 DNA follows: TGTGCCAGCAGCTTTCCACGGGAAAAACTGTTTTTT. This codes for CASSFPREKLFF.

The chain joins TRBV15 to TRBJ1-2; no reliable D call. With 9 bases removed from V and 7 bases from J, the gap between germline ends came to 24 bases. The CDR3 length is 15 residues. CDR1 and CDR2 (germline): LNHNV, YYDKDF (reference sequence). CDR3 nucleotides: TGTGCCACTTTTGGAGATGGGGAGGTCGGGAGTGGCTACACCTTC. It encodes CATFGDGEVGSGYTF.

The J gene is TRBJ2-7, the V gene TRBV7-9, with 10 bases identical to TRBD1. V was clipped by 5 bases and J by 4 bases; unmatched bases: 5. The germline CDR1 and CDR2 sequences are SEHNR and FQNEAQ (reference sequence). The CDR3 has 14 amino acids. CDR3 residues: CASSDRDRGYEQYF. As DNA, the CDR3 is TGTGCCAGCAGCGACCGGGACAGGGGTTACGAGCAGTACTTC.

The rearrangement uses TRBV10-1 and TRBJ2-7, with 12 bases fitting TRBD1. J gave up 2 bases and V 6 bases, and 5 bases lay outside the gene matches. CDR3 size: 15 residues. Germline CDR1 WNHNN, CDR2 SYGVQD (reference sequence). CDR3: CASSGGQGATYEQYF. In nucleotides, the CDR3 is TGCGCCAGCAGCGGGGGACAGGGGGCAACCTACGAGCAGTACTTC.

This sequence joins TRBV28 and TRBJ2-5; D may be TRBD2 (6 bases). Germline CDR1 and CDR2: MDHEN and SYDVKM. V lost 2 bases, J lost 2 bases, and 9 bases lay in between. This CDR3 has 14 amino acids. The CDR3 bases are TGTGCCAGCAGTTTAGGGCGGGATCAAGAGACCCAGTACTTC. It is translated as CASSLGRDQETQYF.

CDR3 bases: TGTGCCAGTAGTATAGCGGGGACAGGGGTCCTAGTTGATGAAAAACTGTTTTTT. Amino acid sequence: CASSIAGTGVLVDEKLFF. This rearrangement joins TRBV19 to TRBJ1-4; 10 bases map to TRBD1. With V trimmed by 1 base and J by 6 bases, 11 bases remained unmatched. CDR1 and CDR2 from the germline V gene are LNHDA and SQIVND (reference sequence). This CDR3 is built from 18 residues.

As to this clone: Other DNA sequences from this sample encode an identical CDR3 as well. The chain uses TRBV5-6 and TRBJ1-4; D unresolved. From germline, CDR1 is SGHDT and CDR2 YYEEEE. This CDR3 has 14 residues. Trimming took 0 bases from V and 0 from J, leaving 3 bases between them. CDR3 in DNA: TGTGCCAGCAGCTTGGTAGCAACTAATGAAAAACTGTTTTTT. Protein sequence: CASSLVATNEKLFF.

The rearrangement joins TRBV9 to TRBJ2-3; possibly TRBD1 for D (6 bases). Germline V gene data show CDR1 as SGDLS and CDR2 as YYNGEE. V lost 3 bases and J lost 1, with 12 bases in between. The CDR3 covers 15 residues. The CDR3 DNA follows: TGTGCCAGCAGCGCGCAGGGGTCCCGCACAGATACGCAGTATTTT. Protein: CASSAQGSRTDTQYF. The full variable domain, completed using reference TRBV9 and TRBJ2-3, is DSGVTQTPKHLITATGQRVTLRCSPRSGDLSVYWYQQSLDQGLQFLIQYYNGEERAKGNILERFSAQQFPDLHSELNLSSLELGDSALYFCASSAQGSRTDTQYFGPGTRLTVL.

The chain has TRBV21-1 and TRBJ1-4. TRBV21-1 is a pseudogene. There are 15 residues in the CDR3. The CDR3 reads CASSKGGEEDEKLFF. CDR3 sequence (DNA): TGTGCCAGCAGCAAAGGAGGAGAGGAAGACGAAAAACTGTTTTTT.

The rearrangement links TRBV30 to TRBJ2-5, with D possibly being TRBD1 (6 bases). Trimming stripped 3 bases from V and 4 bases from J, with 18 bases between. This CDR3 has 15 residues. Germline V lookup: CDR1 GTSNPN, CDR2 SVGIG (reference sequence). DNA of the CDR3: TGTGCCTGGAGGCATGGGGTGGGGGCAAGAGAGACCCAGTACTTC. Amino acids: CAWRHGVGARETQYF.

V and J are TRBV6-5 and TRBJ1-5; D might be TRBD1 (5 bases). The CDR3 runs 15 residues. Germline V gene data show CDR1 as MNHEY and CDR2 as SVGAGI. The germline V and J ends were trimmed by 0 bases and 6 bases, with 12 bases remaining between them. CDR3 coding DNA: TGTGCCAGCAGTTACTCCGGGGAGGGGTCTCAGCCCCAGCATTTT. Translating it yields CASSYSGEGSQPQHF.

The chain carries TRBV5-1 and TRBJ2-2; D is possibly TRBD1 (6 bases). CDR1 SGHRS and CDR2 YFSETQ come from the germline V gene. The CDR3 has 16 residues. Trimming left V 7 bases short and J 0 bases short, with 16 bases between. The CDR3 sequence: CASGPTGFANTGELFF. Here the CDR3 DNA reads TGCGCCAGCGGCCCCACAGGGTTCGCGAACACCGGGGAGCTGTTTTTT. Drawing the rest from reference TRBV5-1 and TRBJ2-2, the complete variable domain is KAGVTQTPRYLIKTRGQQVTLSCSPISGHRSVSWYQQTPGQGLQFLFEYFSETQRNKGNFPGRFSGRQFSNSRSEMNVSTLELGDSALYLCASGPTGFANTGELFFGEGSRLTVL.

This clone has just a few counts. The gene calls are TRBV7-2 and TRBJ2-7; no definite D call. The V end was cut by 1 base, the J end by 3 bases, with 7 bases between. The CDR3 consists of 13 residues. CDR1 is SGHTA, CDR2 FQGNSA, per germline. The CDR3 DNA reads as TGTGCCAGCAGCTTAGGACACCTCTACGAGCAGTACTTC. It encodes CASSLGHLYEQYF. Looking up the rest from reference TRBV7-2 and TRBJ2-7 gives the full variable domain: GAGVSQSPSNKVTEKGKDVELRCDPISGHTALYWYRQSLGQGLEFLIYFQGNSAPDKSGLPSDRFSAERTGGSVSTLTIQRTQQEDSAVYLCASSLGHLYEQYFGPGTRLTVT.